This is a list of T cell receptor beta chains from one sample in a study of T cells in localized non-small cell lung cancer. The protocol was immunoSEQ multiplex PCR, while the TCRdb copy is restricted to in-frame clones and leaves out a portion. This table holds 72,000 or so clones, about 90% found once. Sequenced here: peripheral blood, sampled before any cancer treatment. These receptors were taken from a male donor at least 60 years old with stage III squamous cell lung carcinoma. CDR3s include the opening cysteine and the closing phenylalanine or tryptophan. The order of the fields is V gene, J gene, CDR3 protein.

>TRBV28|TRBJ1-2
CASSLFEGGSGYTF
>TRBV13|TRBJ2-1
CASSSGTTAYNEQFF
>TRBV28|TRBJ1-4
CASGSVGPNEKLFF
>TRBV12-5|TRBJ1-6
CASGYEKNHNSPLHF
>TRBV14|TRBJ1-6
CASSQDLAGVNSPLHF
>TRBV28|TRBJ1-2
CASSQGQGSYGYTF
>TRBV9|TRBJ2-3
CASSVVGVDGTDTQYF
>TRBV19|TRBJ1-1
CASQWDRVSTEAFF
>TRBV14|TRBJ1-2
CASSHGSFYGYTF
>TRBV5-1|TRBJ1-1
CASSLVGIQNTEAFF
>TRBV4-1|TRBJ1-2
CASSQEGSGASGYTF
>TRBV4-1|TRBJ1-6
CASSQDSSPGGVSPLHF
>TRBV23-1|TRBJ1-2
CASSQVGTVGNYGYTF
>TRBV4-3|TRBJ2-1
CASSQDRSRGGYNEQFF
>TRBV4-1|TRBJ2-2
CASSQVLAKNTGELFF
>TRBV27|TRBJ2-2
CASSFRGGELFF
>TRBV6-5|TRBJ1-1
CASQGRDRETEAFF
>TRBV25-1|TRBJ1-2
CASSDRGSDYGYTF
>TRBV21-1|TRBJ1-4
CASSKGGQGATNEKLFF
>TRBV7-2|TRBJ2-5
CASSSIPGQGTQYF
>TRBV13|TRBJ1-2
CASSRQWVMGYGYTF
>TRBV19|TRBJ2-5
CASSSRIRRGGAETQYF
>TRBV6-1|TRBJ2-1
CASTPYNEQFF
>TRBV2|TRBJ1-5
CASSQGSNQPQHF
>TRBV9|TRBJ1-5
CASSRNRGNQPQHF
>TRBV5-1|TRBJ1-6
CASSPDRGNSPLHF
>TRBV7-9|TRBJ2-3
CASSSRTSGGDDTQYF
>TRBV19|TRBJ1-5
CASTKGGRGSNQPQHF
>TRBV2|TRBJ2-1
CASRWGTGPNEQFF
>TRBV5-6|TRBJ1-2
CASSLARGQGYGYTF
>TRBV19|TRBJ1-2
CASSRTGGGYGYTF
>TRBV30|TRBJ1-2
CAWSVGNGQFRYTF
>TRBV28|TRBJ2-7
CATEDLLSYEQYF
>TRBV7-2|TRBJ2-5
CASSLAVRGAGPQETQYF
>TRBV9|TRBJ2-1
CASRPQGSYNEQFF
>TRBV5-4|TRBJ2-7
CASSPGTHSYEQYF